This is a list of T cell receptor beta chains from one sample in a study of neurological immune-mediated disorders. TCRdb reanalysed the 5' RACE reads using MiXCR and keeps one entry per CDR3 protein. Among approximately 90,000 distinct CDR3 sequences, roughly 4% were seen once, and the ten largest hold under 6.5%. What was sequenced was PBMCs. The receptors derive from a woman under 30 with multiple sclerosis. Both conserved end residues are part of each CDR3. D genes are given only for firm matches. Where a row states a size, it is once, few, many or the class of an expanded clone; other rows omit it.

CDR3aa	CDR3nt	v_gene	j_gene	abundance	d_gene
CSARDHRARTDTQYF	TGCAGTGCTAGAGACCACAGGGCCCGCACAGATACGCAGTATTTT	TRBV20-1	TRBJ2-3	many	.
CASRLTGDTEAFF	TGCGCCAGCAGATTGACAGGGGACACTGAAGCTTTCTTT	TRBV5-1	TRBJ1-1	many	TRBD1
CAWSRQGIQPSNYGYTF	TGTGCCTGGAGCAGACAGGGAATCCAACCCTCGAACTATGGCTACACCTTC	TRBV30	TRBJ1-2	many	TRBD1
CASSDPRGSDTQYF	TGTGCCAGCAGTGATCCCCGAGGATCAGATACGCAGTATTTT	TRBV6-1	TRBJ2-3	.	.
CASSPQQGNEQFF	TGTGCTAGCAGTCCTCAACAGGGGAATGAGCAGTTCTTC	TRBV7-7	TRBJ2-1	many	TRBD1
CASAVSGGSPILREKLFF	TGTGCCAGCGCTGTATCGGGGGGCAGCCCGATATTAAGGGAAAAACTGTTTTTT	TRBV12-3/TRBV12-4	TRBJ1-4	many	.
CASSPRVAEGQETQYF	TGTGCCAGCAGTCCCCGAGTAGCGGAAGGTCAAGAGACCCAGTACTTC	TRBV27	TRBJ2-5	many	.
CASSQDAGTYEQYF	TGCGCCAGCAGCCAAGATGCCGGGACCTACGAGCAGTACTTC	TRBV4-1	TRBJ2-7	.	.
CASSFRLAGVEQYF	TGTGCCAGCAGTTTCAGACTAGCGGGAGTTGAGCAGTACTTC	TRBV12-3/TRBV12-4	TRBJ2-7	many	TRBD2
CASTWRVAGPYNEQFF	TGTGCCAGCACCTGGCGGGTAGCGGGACCCTACAATGAGCAGTTCTTC	TRBV12-3/TRBV12-4	TRBJ2-1	many	TRBD2
CASSPRPDYGYTF	TGTGCCAGCAGCCCCCGCCCGGACTATGGCTACACCTTC	TRBV12-3/TRBV12-4	TRBJ1-2	many	.
CSVTLSIGEQYF	TGCAGCGTAACCCTATCCATAGGCGAGCAGTACTTC	TRBV29-1	TRBJ2-7	many	.
CASSQDRGGGAYNEQFF	TGCGCCAGCAGCCAAGATCGAGGCGGGGGGGCCTACAATGAGCAGTTCTTC	TRBV4-1	TRBJ2-1	many	TRBD2
CASSSRFPGTGELFF	TGTGCCAGCAGCTCCCGGTTTCCGGGCACCGGGGAGCTGTTTTTT	TRBV5-5	TRBJ2-2	many	.
CASRSWGRQPYGYTF	TGTGCCAGCAGGTCATGGGGACGGCAACCCTATGGCTACACCTTC	TRBV6-2/TRBV6-3	TRBJ1-2	many	.
CASSLQGDEAFF	TGTGCCAGCAGTCTCCAGGGGGATGAAGCTTTCTTT	TRBV12-3/TRBV12-4	TRBJ1-1	many	TRBD1
CASSLGGSEQETQYF	TGTGCCAGCAGCCTAGGGGGGTCCGAACAAGAGACCCAGTACTTC	TRBV7-7	TRBJ2-5	many	.
CASDNGYEQYF	TGTGCCAGCGACAACGGCTACGAGCAGTACTTC	TRBV19	TRBJ2-7	many	.
CSVEKKGGGGYTF	TGCAGCGTTGAAAAAAAGGGGGGCGGTGGCTACACCTTC	TRBV29-1	TRBJ1-2	many	.
CDGSKTDNEQFF	TGTGACGGCAGCAAAACCGACAATGAGCAGTTCTTC	TRBV12-3/TRBV12-4	TRBJ2-1	.	.
CASSLEVTGDYEQYF	TGCGCCAGCAGCTTGGAGGTCACAGGGGACTACGAGCAGTACTTC	TRBV5-1	TRBJ2-7	.	TRBD1
CSVGTYEQYF	TGCAGCGTTGGTACGTACGAGCAGTACTTC	TRBV29-1	TRBJ2-7	many	.
CASSLQTGSNTGELFF	TGTGCCAGCAGCCTACAGACAGGCTCGAACACCGGGGAGCTGTTTTTT	TRBV7-6	TRBJ2-2	few	.
CASSQVGGAGANVLTF	TGCGCCAGCAGCCAAGTTGGCGGAGCTGGGGCCAACGTCCTGACTTTC	TRBV4-3	TRBJ2-6	many	.
CASASSLWTSGGTGELFF	TGTGCCAGCGCTAGCAGTCTATGGACTAGCGGGGGGACCGGGGAGCTGTTTTTT	TRBV12-3/TRBV12-4	TRBJ2-2	many	TRBD2
CASSQFQETQYF	TGTGCCAGCAGCCAATTCCAAGAGACCCAGTACTTC	TRBV3-1	TRBJ2-5	many	.
CASSHGKSTDTQYF	TGTGCCAGCAGCCACGGCAAAAGCACAGATACGCAGTATTTT	TRBV3-1	TRBJ2-3	many	.
CASTPGLREKLFF	TGTGCCAGCACCCCGGGCCTTCGTGAAAAACTGTTTTTT	TRBV28	TRBJ1-4	many	.
CASSPQGWPKNIQYF	TGTGCCAGCAGCCCACAGGGTTGGCCCAAAAACATTCAGTACTTC	TRBV7-9	TRBJ2-4	many	.
CASSLMASGGNEQFF	TGTGCCAGCAGTTTGATGGCTAGCGGGGGGAATGAGCAGTTCTTC	TRBV27	TRBJ2-1	many	TRBD2
CTSSSGQGTEAFF	TGCACCAGCAGCTCGGGACAGGGCACTGAAGCTTTCTTT	TRBV5-1	TRBJ1-1	few	TRBD1
CASRPSGTYGYTF	TGTGCCAGCAGGCCATCCGGGACCTATGGCTACACCTTC	TRBV28	TRBJ1-2	many	.
CASSLRNTGDEKLFF	TGTGCCAGCAGTTTACGAAACACAGGTGATGAAAAACTGTTTTTT	TRBV12-3/TRBV12-4	TRBJ1-4	many	.
CSTGGASSYNEQFF	TGCAGTACCGGCGGGGCCAGCTCCTACAATGAGCAGTTCTTC	TRBV20-1	TRBJ2-1	few	.
CATSQERISNQPQHF	TGTGCCACCAGCCAGGAGCGAATTAGCAATCAGCCCCAGCATTTT	TRBV15	TRBJ1-5	many	.
CASSSGRGGAHYEQYF	TGTGCCAGCAGCTCAGGGAGGGGCGGGGCACACTACGAGCAGTACTTC	TRBV7-6	TRBJ2-7	many	TRBD2